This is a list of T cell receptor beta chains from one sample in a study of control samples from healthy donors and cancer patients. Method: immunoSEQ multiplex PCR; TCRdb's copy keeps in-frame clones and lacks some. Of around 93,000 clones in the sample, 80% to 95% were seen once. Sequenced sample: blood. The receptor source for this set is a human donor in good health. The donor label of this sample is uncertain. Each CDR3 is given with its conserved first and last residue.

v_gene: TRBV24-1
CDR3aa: CATSEGTGVTEAFF

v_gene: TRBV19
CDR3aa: CASSIETLYGYTF

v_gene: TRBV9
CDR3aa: CASSVVQRGGGDTQYF

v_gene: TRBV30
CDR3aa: CAWSVTSGGAYEQFF

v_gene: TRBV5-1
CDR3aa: CASSLGQLDNEKLFF

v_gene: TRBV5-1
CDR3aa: CASSPGNTEAFF

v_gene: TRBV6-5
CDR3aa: CASGAVFEPQHF

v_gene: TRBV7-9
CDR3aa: CASSLAGTEKLFF

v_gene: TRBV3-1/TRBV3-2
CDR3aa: CASSQDSTAANSGANVLTF

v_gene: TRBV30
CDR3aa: CAWSSGALTTQYF

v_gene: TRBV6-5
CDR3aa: CATGLAGDQETQYF

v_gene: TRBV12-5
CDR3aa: CASGLGQTGAKGPGYTF

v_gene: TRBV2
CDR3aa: CASVDVRAMNTEAFF

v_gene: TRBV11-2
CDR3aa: CATTGANNSPLHF

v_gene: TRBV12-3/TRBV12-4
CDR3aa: CASGRLNTGELFF

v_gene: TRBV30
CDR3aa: CAWSVGSHNEQFF

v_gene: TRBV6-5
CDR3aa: CASSYSNRDSPLHF

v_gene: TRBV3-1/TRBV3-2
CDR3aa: CASSQYRAGANVLTF

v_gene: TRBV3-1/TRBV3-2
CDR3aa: CASSLRGGETQYF

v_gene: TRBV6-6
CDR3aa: CASSLDRGWNQPQHF

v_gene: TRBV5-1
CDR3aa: CASSLDGNGDTQYF

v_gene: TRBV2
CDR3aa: CASRGSYRGGNYGYTF

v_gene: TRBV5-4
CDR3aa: CAAGPSGNTIYF

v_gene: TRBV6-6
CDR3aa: CASGRTNYGYTF

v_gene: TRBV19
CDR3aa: CASSMSRGRSYYGYTF

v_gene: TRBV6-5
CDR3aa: CASNTGTGDHTEAFF

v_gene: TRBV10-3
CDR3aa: CAINPGLAGDTDTQYF

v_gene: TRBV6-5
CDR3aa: CASSPRRDSGYTF

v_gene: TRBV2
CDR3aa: CASSGASHEQYF

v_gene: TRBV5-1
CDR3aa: CASSLDGTGYNSPLHF

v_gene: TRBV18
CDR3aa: CASSPTGLSGNTIYF

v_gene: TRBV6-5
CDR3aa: CASRQVSGNTIYF

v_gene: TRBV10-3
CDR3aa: CAISAGLAGNNEQFF

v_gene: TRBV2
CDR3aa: CASRGDSRTDTQYF

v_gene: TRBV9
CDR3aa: CASSVALTSRPSYNEQFF